This record looks at one T cell receptor (beta chain) sequence and its context. This CDR3 has 16 residues. Germline-derived CDR1 and CDR2 are KGHSH and LQKENI. J gave up 5 bases and V 4 bases, and 9 bases lay outside the gene matches. The source of the sample is a study of T cell repertoires in cytomegalovirus infection. TCRdb re-derived calls from the reads in MiXCR, one entry per CDR3 protein. The table shows 490,000 or so distinct CDR3 sequences, with about 11% occurring only once. Material for sequencing was PBMCs. The V call is TRBV18, the J call TRBJ1-5, with 9 bases that match TRBD1. The receptor's source is a human donor in good health (CMV status not recorded). Some clones in this sample may be carry-over from other donors' samples. CDR3 amino acids: CASSQETGGNHQPQHF. As DNA, the CDR3 is TGTGCCAGCTCACAGGAGACAGGGGGGAACCATCAGCCCCAGCATTTT.